The TCR beta chain under discussion was sequenced for a study of shared clonotypes between healthy human individuals. Study summary: A couple of women and a few men aged 18 to 49 served as donors. Findings and limits, study-wide: Clonotype sharing across several donors was observed for about 4.8% of naive CD4 clonotypes.

Turning to this clone: Its antigen remains unknown.

The germline CDR1 and CDR2 sequences are SGHRS and YFSETQ. V was pared by 0 bases and J by 5 bases, with 18 bases between. This CDR3 contains 16 residues. Sequenced by immunoSEQ multiplex PCR; TCRdb stores in-frame clones only, minus some. The sample records over a million clones, approximately 76% being singletons. Sequences were obtained from memory CD4+ T cells sorted from blood. Documented subset: CD45RA-negative fraction. This clonotype was sampled from a man aged 18 to 30 in good health. The rearrangement uses TRBV5-1 and TRBJ2-7; perhaps TRBD1 as D (5 bases). CDR3 nucleotide sequence: TGCGCCAGCAGCTTGGCGGACAAAAAACGAGTCCACGAGCAGTACTTC. This sequence encodes CASSLADKKRVHEQYF.